The 12 T cell receptor beta chains presented below share a single source sample, sequenced in a study of CD8+ T cells in alopecia areata (dated by TCRdb to between 2018 and 2020). The method behind the library was the immunoSEQ multiplex PCR assay. For TCR sequencing, RNA was extracted from every sample and reverse transcribed into cDNA to serve as template. The source is immuneACCESS, and TCRdb retained only in-frame sequences with V and J called. Part of the clones is not carried over; for the studies checked, unresolved V genes explain less than half of this, and the remainder is unexplained. The sample includes more than 110,000 clones, with around half observed a single time. The top ten clones comprise 15% to 20% of the sample. In the paper's terms, the time point label means: roughly 27 days on oral tofacitinib. The treatment or condition tag for this specimen amounts to: oral pan-JAK inhibitor, 5-10 mg twice daily.

This material consisted of CD8+ T cells sorted from blood, taken at week 4, from a patient treated with tofacitinib. These TCRs come from a human donor with alopecia areata.

The V and J genes are TRBV5-1 and TRBJ2-7; tentative D call: TRBD2 (6 bases). The CDR3 is 12 residues long. Trimming stripped 4 bases from V and 1 base from J, with 6 bases between. Per germline, CDR1 SGHRS and CDR2 YFSETQ. In nucleotides, the CDR3 is TGCGCCAGCAGCGGGGGGTCCTACGAGCAGTACTTC. Translation gives CASSGGSYEQYF.

The chain uses TRBV4-1 and TRBJ1-5, with unresolved D. The CDR3 runs to 13 residues. Looked up from germline, CDR1 is MGHRA and CDR2 is YSYEKL. V lost 1 base to trimming and J lost 7 bases, with 8 bases between them. The CDR3: CASSQGQGQPQHF. The CDR3 DNA sequence: TGCGCCAGCAGCCAAGGGCAAGGGCAGCCCCAGCATTTT.

This chain connects TRBV13 to TRBJ2-2; 7 positions agree with TRBD1. Germline V lookup: CDR1 PRHDT, CDR2 FYEKMQ (reference sequence). This CDR3 comprises 15 residues. V dropped 3 bases and J dropped 3; count of bases not matched to a gene: 4. This chain's CDR3 is CASSLGTAYTGELFF. The CDR3 DNA is TGTGCCAGCAGCTTGGGGACAGCATACACCGGGGAGCTGTTTTTT.

V and J are TRBV7-8 and TRBJ1-2, with 9 positions matching TRBD1. The trim removed 5 bases at V and 8 bases at J, leaving 9 bases unmatched. Germline assignment: CDR1 SGHVS and CDR2 FQNEAQ. The CDR3 extends over 14 amino acids. The CDR3: CASSLGTGPEGYTF. The DNA for the CDR3 is TGTGCCAGCAGCCTCGGGACAGGGCCTGAAGGCTACACCTTC.

The chain uses TRBV9 and TRBJ1-1, with 7 bases lining up with TRBD1. Germline V lookup: CDR1 SGDLS, CDR2 YYNGEE. The length of the CDR3 is 14 residues. V was clipped by 3 bases and J by 1 base; unmatched bases: 3. The CDR3 coding sequence is TGTGCCAGCAGCGAGGGGGCTCCGAACACTGAAGCTTTCTTT. It encodes CASSEGAPNTEAFF. The full variable domain, its missing parts supplied by reference TRBV9 and TRBJ1-1, is DSGVTQTPKHLITATGQRVTLRCSPRSGDLSVYWYQQSLDQGLQFLIQYYNGEERAKGNILERFSAQQFPDLHSELNLSSLELGDSALYFCASSEGAPNTEAFFGQGTRLTVV.

The chain joins TRBV4-1 to TRBJ1-1; D is unclear. Deletions cut 1 base from V and 4 bases from J, with 13 bases between. From germline, CDR1 is MGHRA and CDR2 YSYEKL. The CDR3 runs 15 residues. The CDR3 DNA reads TGCGCCAGCAGCCAAGGTTCGGGGTCTGGCACTGAAGCTTTCTTT. It encodes CASSQGSGSGTEAFF.

The chain recombines TRBV11-2 with TRBJ2-7, with D unclear. CDR3 length equals 14 residues. V lost 2 bases, J lost 6 bases, and 14 bases lay in between. CDR1 is SGHAT and CDR2 is FQNNGV in the germline V gene. The CDR3, as DNA: TGTGCCAGCAGCTTATACACTGCGGAGCGCGAGCAGTACTTC. As protein: CASSLYTAEREQYF.

Only a few counts were recorded for this clone. The genes are TRBV5-6 and TRBJ2-1; 9 nucleotides line up with TRBD1. This CDR3 has 18 amino acids. The germline gives CDR1 SGHDT, CDR2 YYEEEE. With V trimmed by 4 bases and J by 2 bases, 13 bases remained unmatched. CDR3 in DNA: TGTGCCAGCAGCCCCATTCTATCGGGGACAGGGACCTACAATGAGCAGTTCTTC. It specifies CASSPILSGTGTYNEQFF. Together with reference TRBV5-6 and TRBJ2-1, the CDR3 gives the full variable domain: DAGVTQSPTHLIKTRGQQVTLRCSPKSGHDTVSWYQQALGQGPQFIFQYYEEEERQRGNFPDRFSGHQFPNYSSELNVNALLLGDSALYLCASSPILSGTGTYNEQFFGPGTRLTVL.

J is TRBJ2-7 and V is TRBV7-8; D ambiguous. There are 14 residues in the CDR3. Germline V gene data show CDR1 as SGHVS and CDR2 as FQNEAQ. Deletions cut 1 base from V and 3 bases from J, with 10 bases between. Here the CDR3 reads CASSLEDRLYEQYF. CDR3 coding DNA: TGTGCCAGCAGCTTAGAGGATAGGCTCTACGAGCAGTACTTC.

The chain links TRBV7-9 to TRBJ1-1, with D hard to call. Trimming removed 3 bases from V and 6 bases from J, with 14 bases in between. This CDR3 comprises 14 residues. Germline V gene sequence: CDR1 SEHNR, CDR2 FQNEAQ (reference sequence). The CDR3 loop reads CASSFSGLVAEAFF. DNA for the CDR3: TGTGCCAGCAGCTTTTCAGGACTTGTCGCTGAAGCTTTCTTT.

V is TRBV29-1 and J is TRBJ1-1; D is perhaps TRBD1 (5 bases). V dropped 3 bases and J dropped 10 bases, with 15 bases sitting between them. From germline, CDR1 is SQVTM and CDR2 ANQGSEA. The CDR3 consists of 12 residues. The DNA for the CDR3 is TGCAGCGTTGAGGCAGGGTGGGTCTCAGCTTTCTTT. It encodes CSVEAGWVSAFF.

In this sample, this clone turned up a few times. The chain employs TRBV7-9 and TRBJ2-1, with 11 positions matching TRBD1. CDR3 length: 15 residues. Germline V gene lookup returns CDR1 SEHNR and CDR2 FQNEAQ (reference sequence). The V gene end was trimmed by 5 bases and the J gene end by 2 bases; junction bases not matched to a gene: 2. The CDR3 sequence: CASSQGQGAYNEQFF. The CDR3 DNA is TGTGCCAGCAGCCAGGGACAGGGGGCCTACAATGAGCAGTTCTTC.